These 20 T cell receptor beta chains were sequenced from one sample in a study of response to subunit inactivated influenza vaccine. TCRdb processed the RT-PCR reads anew with MiXCR; each CDR3 protein has one entry. The sample holds about 780,000 distinct CDR3 sequences, approximately 18% seen once. This material consisted of PBMCs from blood, taken around 5 days after vaccination. The receptors come from a man aged 45-65 years who received an inactivated influenza vaccine.

This clonotype rates as medium-sized. The genes are TRBV4-2 and TRBJ2-5; 11 bases agree with TRBD1. In germline, CDR1 is LGHNA, CDR2 YNFKEQ. V trimming: 4 bases; J trimming: 2 bases; junction bases outside the gene matches: 6. This CDR3 spans 16 amino acids. CDR3 in amino acids: CASSLGTGGPQETQYF. DNA of the CDR3: TGTGCCAGCAGCCTCGGGACAGGGGGACCACAAGAGACCCAGTACTTC.

The V call is TRBV5-1, the J call TRBJ1-1, with D hard to call. This CDR3 contains 12 residues. Per germline, CDR1 SGHRS and CDR2 YFSETQ. The V and J ends lost 2 bases and 4 bases respectively, with 6 bases between them. CDR3 bases: TGCGCCAGCAGCTTCGACTTCACTGAAGCTTTCTTT. It codes for CASSFDFTEAFF.

This clonotype was seen only a few times. V gene TRBV20-1 combines with J gene TRBJ2-4; 10 nucleotides line up with TRBD2. V dropped 3 bases and J dropped 5; count of bases not matched to a gene: 4. The germline CDR1 and CDR2 sequences are DFQATT and SNEGSKA (reference sequence). The CDR3 covers 14 residues. Here the CDR3 DNA reads TGCAGTGCTAGGGCGACTAGCGGGCAAAACATTCAGTACTTC. As protein: CSARATSGQNIQYF.

Only a few counts were recorded for this clonotype. V gene TRBV12-3 or TRBV12-4 combines with J gene TRBJ2-1, with D maybe TRBD2 (7 bases). The ends were cut back, 1 base at V and 10 bases at J, with 17 bases in the middle. This CDR3 contains 15 residues. CDR3 residues: CASSLEAGASKEQFF. The CDR3 DNA reads as TGTGCCAGCAGTTTAGAGGCGGGGGCGTCCAAAGAGCAGTTCTTC.

This clonotype was seen more than once but under ten times. The CDR3 sequence is CASSSGNPTAQETQYF. CDR3 coding DNA: TGTGCCAGCAGTTCTGGAAACCCGACGGCTCAAGAGACCCAGTACTTC. This chain uses TRBV12-3 or TRBV12-4 with TRBJ2-5; the D is unclear. Trimming took 4 bases from V and 2 from J, leaving 17 bases between them. CDR3 size: 16 residues.

V gene TRBV28 combines with J gene TRBJ2-1; TRBD1 aligns across 7 bases. CDR1 and CDR2 from the germline V gene are MDHEN and SYDVKM. The CDR3 runs 15 residues. With V trimmed by 6 bases and J by 2 bases, 7 bases remained unmatched. The chain's CDR3 is CASSNDRVPYNEQFF. CDR3 DNA: TGTGCCAGCAGCAATGACAGGGTCCCCTACAATGAGCAGTTCTTC.

Ten or more counts support this clonotype. CDR3 sequence (DNA): TGTGCCAGCAGTTTCGGAAACACCATATATTTT. Translating gives CASSFGNTIYF. The chain is built from TRBV27 and TRBJ1-3; D gene uncertain. Trimming shortened V by 3 bases and J by 4 bases, and 1 base separated the two germline ends. The CDR3 covers 11 residues. CDR1 MNHEY and CDR2 SMNVEV come from the germline V gene (reference sequence).

The V call is TRBV5-5, the J call TRBJ2-5; D not certain. V gave up 1 base and J gave up 0 bases, with 7 bases separating them. The CDR3 contains 14 residues. Germline V CDR1 and CDR2: SGHKS, YYEKEE (reference sequence). This CDR3 reads CASSLLGDQETQYF. The DNA of the CDR3 is TGTGCCAGCAGCTTGCTTGGAGACCAAGAGACCCAGTACTTC.

V gene TRBV3-1 combines with J gene TRBJ2-6; D possibly corresponds to TRBD1 (6 bases). Germline V gives CDR1 LGHDT, CDR2 YNNKEL (reference sequence). V was trimmed by 0 bases and J by 7 bases, leaving 10 bases between them. The CDR3 contains 15 residues. The CDR3, as DNA: TGTGCCAGCAGCCAAGATTCGACAGGCGCCAACGTCCTGACTTTC. Its protein product is CASSQDSTGANVLTF.

The chain combines TRBV4-2 with TRBJ2-3; D perhaps matches TRBD1 (5 bases). The CDR3 spans 17 residues. The germline gives CDR1 LGHNA, CDR2 YNFKEQ. V was clipped by 0 bases and J by 2 bases, with 15 bases between them. The CDR3 loop reads CASSQDRQGLNTDTQYF. CDR3 bases: TGTGCCAGCAGCCAAGATCGTCAGGGTCTGAACACAGATACGCAGTATTTT.

The gene calls are TRBV6-1 and TRBJ2-6, with a weak D call TRBD2 (6 bases). Per germline, CDR1 MNHNS and CDR2 SASEGT. Between the trimmed V and J ends, which lost 8 bases and 0 bases, there was a span of 23 bases. The CDR3 contains 19 residues. In DNA, the CDR3 is TGTGCCAGCGCCTTCTTCCGGGACTTTTTTCACTCTGGGGCCAACGTCCTGACTTTC. Translating gives CASAFFRDFFHSGANVLTF.

This clonotype showed up just a few times. The chain uses TRBV4-3 and TRBJ2-6, with 7 bases matching TRBD1. Germline V lookup: CDR1 LGHNA, CDR2 YSLEER. The CDR3 consists of 18 residues. Losses at the gene ends were 2 bases for V and 0 bases for J; bases not matched to a gene: 7. The chain's CDR3 is CASSQNRGSPSGANVLTF. The DNA of the CDR3 is TGCGCCAGCAGCCAAAACAGGGGCTCCCCCTCTGGGGCCAACGTCCTGACTTTC.

This clonotype was counted a few times. The rearrangement links TRBV7-9 to TRBJ2-1; D gene ambiguous. V was trimmed by 2 bases and J by 8 bases, leaving 16 bases between them. The CDR3 consists of 15 residues. CDR1 is SEHNR, CDR2 FQNEAQ, per germline (reference sequence). In nucleotides, the CDR3 is TGTGCCAGCAGCTTAATTGGCAGGCGGTACCATGAGCAGTTCTTC. It specifies CASSLIGRRYHEQFF.

This clonotype has more than one count but fewer than ten. CDR3 sequence (DNA): TGCAGCGTTGAAGATCAAGGGGAGCTCCCGAACACCGGGGAGCTGTTTTTT. This translates into CSVEDQGELPNTGELFF. The gene calls are TRBV29-1 and TRBJ2-2; D could derive from TRBD1 or TRBD2 (5 bases each). This CDR3 spans 17 amino acids. Germline values: CDR1 SQVTM, CDR2 ANQGSEA. V was shortened by 0 bases and J by 0 bases, with 14 bases between the two germline ends.

The chain uses TRBV24-1 and TRBJ2-3, with TRBD1 matching 8 bases. V was pared by 9 bases and J by 6 bases, with 4 bases of the junction left unmatched. The CDR3 is made up of 12 amino acids. In germline, CDR1 is KGHDR, CDR2 SFDVKD. Written as DNA, the CDR3 is TGTGCCACCGGACAGGGTGACGATACGCAGTATTTT. Its protein is CATGQGDDTQYF.

This clonotype was observed a few times. The chain has TRBV20-1 and TRBJ2-5; 7 bases are shared with TRBD1. This CDR3 has 13 amino acids. In germline, CDR1 is DFQATT, CDR2 SNEGSKA (reference sequence). The V and J ends lost 4 bases and 4 bases, in that order; junction bases with no gene match: 6. This CDR3 is CSAKQGRGETQYF. CDR3 DNA: TGCAGTGCTAAACAGGGGAGAGGAGAGACCCAGTACTTC.

This clonotype was counted between two and nine times. The V and J genes are TRBV12-3 or TRBV12-4 and TRBJ2-1; the D is unclear. The CDR3 spans 12 residues. V lost 6 bases and J 10 bases, leaving 13 bases between the germline ends. CDR3 nucleotide sequence: TGTGCCAGCAGCCGATTACTTCTGGAGCAGTTCTTC. This gives the protein CASSRLLLEQFF.

As for this clonotype: The junction differs from germline at one of its ends, possibly a read error. The CDR3 DNA follows: TGCGCCAGCAGGCAAGTCGGGACTAGCGACCTACAGCAGTTCTTC. This gives the protein CASRQVGTSDLQQFF. The gene calls are TRBV4-1 and TRBJ2-1; 10 bases fit TRBD2. The CDR3 spans 15 residues. The germline V gene encodes CDR1 MGHRA and CDR2 YSYEKL.

This chain joins TRBV7-2 and TRBJ2-7; D unclear. Germline V gives CDR1 SGHTA, CDR2 FQGNSA. V was clipped by 5 bases and J by 3 bases, with 11 bases between them. The CDR3 runs 13 residues. CDR3 sequence (DNA): TGTGCCAGCAGCCGGAGCAGCTACTACGAGCAGTACTTC. It codes for CASSRSSYYEQYF.

The rearrangement joins TRBV28 to TRBJ2-1; TRBD1 matches 12 bases. The CDR3 runs 15 residues. Germline trimming cut 5 bases from V and 8 bases from J; bases unmatched to any gene: 7. Germline CDR1 is MDHEN and CDR2 is SYDVKM. The CDR3 region is CASSSPGQGADEQFF. CDR3 in DNA: TGTGCCAGCAGTAGTCCGGGACAGGGGGCAGATGAGCAGTTCTTC.